What follows are 3 T cell receptor beta chains derived from one specimen sequenced in a study of T cell repertoires in cytomegalovirus infection. From the reads, TCRdb called clonotypes with MiXCR, one entry per CDR3 protein. The table includes about 60,000 distinct CDR3 sequences, roughly 34% detected once. The antigens for these receptors are not known. The sequenced material came from PBMCs, sequenced either directly or after in vitro stimulation (not recorded which). These receptors all come from a human donor in good health (CMV status not recorded). Some clones in this sample may be carry-over from other donors' samples.

This clonotype is large in the sample. The rearrangement joins TRBV7-9 to TRBJ2-5; 9 bases match TRBD2. The V and J ends lost 0 bases and 4 bases, in that order; junction bases with no gene match: 6. Germline V CDR1 and CDR2: SEHNR, FQNEAQ (reference sequence). The CDR3 is made up of 16 amino acids. The CDR3 region is CASSLAGLAGLETQYF. In DNA form, the CDR3 reads TGTGCCAGCAGCTTAGCTGGTCTAGCGGGGTTAGAGACCCAGTACTTC.

The chain links TRBV7-2 to TRBJ2-6; D is uncertain. V lost 8 bases to trimming and J lost 4 bases, with 15 bases between them. Per germline, CDR1 SGHTA and CDR2 FQGNSA. This CDR3 contains 15 residues. CDR3 bases: TGTGCCAGCGAAAAAGGAACTTACGGGGCCAACGTCCTGACTTTC. Translated, it gives CASEKGTYGANVLTF.

This clonotype has just a few counts. The chain has TRBV10-2 and TRBJ1-4; no clear D. Deletions cut 6 bases from V and 6 bases from J, with 14 bases between. From germline, CDR1 is WSHSY and CDR2 SAAADI. The CDR3 is made up of 14 amino acids. In DNA form, the CDR3 reads TGCGCCAGCAGACTCCCCTACAAGGATGAAAAACTGTTTTTT. Its protein is CASRLPYKDEKLFF.